This passage covers 2 T cell receptor beta chains from one sample sequenced in a study of technical replicates of blood from a handful of donors. The repertoire was sequenced with immunoSEQ multiplex PCR; TCRdb's copy has only in-frame clones and lacks some. The sample records 67,000 or so clones, around 95% being singletons. Material: T cells isolated from PBMCs. The origin of the receptors is a human donor in good health.

J is TRBJ1-1 and V is TRBV6-5, with a tentative D call TRBD1 (5 bases). Germline V gene sequence: CDR1 MNHEY, CDR2 SVGAGI. V lost 7 bases and J 5 bases, leaving 14 bases between the germline ends. The CDR3 runs to 13 residues. The chain's CDR3 is CASTPGVRTEAFF. In DNA form, the CDR3 reads TGTGCCAGCACTCCGGGGGTCAGAACTGAAGCTTTCTTT.

CDR3 coding DNA: TGTGCCAGCAGCATTCCCCGGGACAGCAACAATGAGCAGTTCTTC. It encodes CASSIPRDSNNEQFF. The gene calls are TRBV5-8 and TRBJ2-1; 7 bases are a match to TRBD1. This CDR3 spans 15 amino acids. Germline CDR1 reads SGHTS; CDR2 reads YDEGEE. V lost 4 bases to trimming and J lost 5 bases; unmatched junction nucleotides: 9.